Listed here are 19 T cell receptor beta chains from one sample, sequenced in a study of control samples from healthy donors and cancer patients. Method: immunoSEQ multiplex PCR; TCRdb's copy keeps in-frame clones and lacks some. This sample has 80,000 to 100,000 clones; about 90% occur once, and the top ten carry about 14%. Sequenced input: blood. These receptors were taken from a young man in good health.

The genes are TRBV5-4 and TRBJ2-1; D ambiguous. CDR1 is SGHNT, CDR2 YYREEE, per germline (reference sequence). Between the trimmed V and J ends, which lost 0 bases and 7 bases, there was a span of 5 bases. This CDR3 is 12 amino acids long. CDR3 sequence: CASSLATNEQFF. DNA for the CDR3: TGTGCCAGCAGCTTGGCCACGAATGAGCAGTTCTTC.

CDR3 nucleotides: TGTGCCAGCAGTTTGGGGGGGTATGGCTACACCTTC. This codes for CASSLGGYGYTF. The chain has TRBV28 and TRBJ1-2; D is perhaps TRBD1 (5 bases). CDR1 and CDR2 from the germline V gene are MDHEN and SYDVKM. Trimming pared 3 bases from V and 5 bases from J, leaving 7 bases between. The CDR3 loop spans 12 amino acids.

The chain recombines TRBV5-1 with TRBJ2-6; D remains unclear. This CDR3 region has 15 residues. Germline values: CDR1 SGHRS, CDR2 YFSETQ. Trimming cost V 2 bases and J 0 bases, with 6 bases left between them. The CDR3 DNA reads as TGCGCCAGCAGCTTAGACTTCTCTGGGGCCAACGTCCTGACTTTC. This encodes CASSLDFSGANVLTF.

V is TRBV12-3 or TRBV12-4 and J is TRBJ2-7, with D perhaps matching TRBD2 (7 bases). The CDR3 has 13 amino acids. V was pared by 7 bases and J by 5 bases, with 15 bases between. DNA for the CDR3: TGTGCCAGCACCGAGGGGGGGTTTGACGAGCAGTACTTC. Its protein is CASTEGGFDEQYF.

This chain joins TRBV5-6 and TRBJ2-7; 8 nucleotides align to TRBD2. The CDR3 contains 14 residues. V was clipped by 0 bases and J by 3 bases; unmatched bases: 2. Germline V gene lookup returns CDR1 SGHDT and CDR2 YYEEEE. CDR3 amino acids: CASSLVGTSYEQYF. The CDR3 DNA is TGTGCCAGCAGCTTGGTTGGGACTAGCTACGAGCAGTACTTC.

The table lists this clone with a few counts. The V gene is TRBV6-6, the J gene TRBJ1-2; 8 positions agree with TRBD1. The germline gives CDR1 MNHNY, CDR2 SVGAGI (reference sequence). The CDR3 covers 15 residues. V was clipped by 4 bases and J by 3 bases; unmatched bases: 7. The CDR3 protein is CASSSGQGFDYGYTF. The DNA of the CDR3 is TGTGCCAGCAGTTCAGGACAGGGTTTCGACTATGGCTACACCTTC.

The table lists this clone with a count of one. This chain joins TRBV11-3 and TRBJ2-3; the match to TRBD1 covers 8 bases. The ends lost 8 bases at V and 0 bases at J; junction bases unmatched: 4. CDR1 is SGHNT and CDR2 is YENEEA in the germline V gene. The CDR3 is 14 amino acids. CDR3 residues: CASAGQGSTDTQYF. The CDR3 bases are TGTGCCAGCGCCGGACAGGGAAGCACAGATACGCAGTATTTT.

This chain uses TRBV7-6 with TRBJ2-3; tentatively, D is TRBD2 (5 bases). Trimming removed 3 bases at V and 6 bases at J, with 16 bases between. The CDR3 length is 15 residues. Germline V CDR1 and CDR2: SGHVS, FNYEAQ. DNA for the CDR3: TGTGCCAGCAGCTTCGGCCTAGCAATAGCGGATACGCAGTATTTT. It encodes CASSFGLAIADTQYF. Complete variable domain (other parts from reference TRBV7-6 and TRBJ2-3): GAGVSQSPRYKVTKRGQDVALRCDPISGHVSLYWYRQALGQGPEFLTYFNYEAQQDKSGLPNDRFSAERPEGSISTLTIQRTEQRDSAMYRCASSFGLAIADTQYFGPGTRLTVL.

J is TRBJ1-2 and V is TRBV24-1; 9 nucleotides agree with TRBD1. The J segment lost 2 bases and the V segment lost 9 bases, leaving 15 bases of the junction unmatched. CDR1 is KGHDR and CDR2 is SFDVKD in the germline V gene. The CDR3 totals 17 residues. CDR3 loop: CATPRDREYVPNYGYTF. CDR3 DNA sequence: TGTGCCACCCCCCGGGACAGGGAGTATGTCCCCAACTATGGCTACACCTTC.

CDR3 coding DNA: TGTGCCAGCAGTTACTTCCAGCAAGGGGATGGTCAGCCCCAGCATTTT. Translation gives CASSYFQQGDGQPQHF. The V call is TRBV6-2 or TRBV6-3, the J call TRBJ1-5, with D maybe TRBD1 (5 bases). The CDR3 totals 16 residues. CDR1 and CDR2 from the germline V gene are MNHEY and SVGEGT. V lost 1 base and J 6 bases, leaving 16 bases between the germline ends.

This chain connects TRBV12-5 to TRBJ2-7; 10 bases are a match to TRBD1. Germline CDR1 reads LGHNT; CDR2 reads FRNRAP. J was trimmed by 5 bases and V by 2 bases; bases with no gene match: 6. The CDR3 length is 15 residues. The CDR3 spells CASGLPRTGGNEQYF. CDR3 bases: TGTGCTAGTGGTTTGCCGCGGACAGGGGGGAACGAGCAGTACTTC. Variable domain in full (rest from reference TRBV12-5 and TRBJ2-7): DARVTQTPRHKVTEMGQEVTMRCQPILGHNTVFWYRQTMMQGLELLAYFRNRAPLDDSGMPKDRFSAEMPDATLATLKIQPSEPRDSAVYFCASGLPRTGGNEQYFGPGTRLTVT.

The V call is TRBV14, the J call TRBJ2-1; D is possibly TRBD1 or TRBD2 (6 bases each). Germline CDR1 reads SGHDN; CDR2 reads FVKESK. The V end was cut by 2 bases, the J end by 6 bases, with 14 bases between. The CDR3 is made up of 15 amino acids. The CDR3 bases are TGTGCCAGCAGCCAACTGCAGGGGAGGTTCAATGAGCAGTTCTTC. Translated, it gives CASSQLQGRFNEQFF.

This chain joins TRBV6-1 and TRBJ1-1; D not resolved. CDR1 is MNHNS, CDR2 SASEGT, per germline. The CDR3 totals 13 residues. Trimming removed 1 base from V and 4 bases from J, with 7 bases in between. The CDR3 loop reads CASSEGYFTEAFF. The CDR3 DNA follows: TGTGCCAGCAGTGAAGGGTATTTCACTGAAGCTTTCTTT.

The CDR3 DNA follows: TGTGCCAGCAGCCTTCCGTTTCCGGGACAGGTATACAATGAGCAGTTCTTC. Translation: CASSLPFPGQVYNEQFF. J is TRBJ2-1 and V is TRBV7-9, with 8 bases aligning to TRBD1. The J segment lost 4 bases and the V segment lost 5 bases, leaving 13 bases of the junction unmatched. The CDR3 totals 17 residues. The germline CDR1 and CDR2 sequences are SEHNR and FQNEAQ (reference sequence).

J is TRBJ2-3 and V is TRBV11-3; D might be TRBD1 or TRBD2, each matching 5 bases. Trimming cost V 5 bases and J 8 bases, with 14 bases left between them. Germline V gene sequence: CDR1 SGHNT, CDR2 YENEEA. The CDR3 is 13 residues long. For the CDR3, the DNA is TGTGCCAGCAGCCCGGGACCTATCGGTACGCAGTATTTT. Translated, it gives CASSPGPIGTQYF.

The table lists this clone with a count of one. The V gene is TRBV10-3, the J gene TRBJ2-5; perhaps TRBD1 as D (5 bases). The CDR3 runs to 14 residues. CDR1 and CDR2 from the germline V gene are ENHRY and SYGVKD. V dropped 4 bases and J dropped 4 bases, with 13 bases sitting between them. CDR3 region: CAISGGRERETQYF. CDR3 coding DNA: TGTGCCATCAGTGGGGGCAGGGAAAGAGAGACCCAGTACTTC.

V usage is TRBV28 and J usage is TRBJ2-7, with 8 bases lining up with TRBD1. CDR1 MDHEN and CDR2 SYDVKM come from the germline V gene. V shed 2 bases, J shed 7 bases, and the junction held 7 bases outside the gene matches. The CDR3 has 14 residues. CDR3 residues: CASSLVQGAREQYF. As DNA, the CDR3 is TGTGCCAGCAGTTTAGTCCAGGGGGCGCGGGAGCAGTACTTC.

The V gene is TRBV29-1, the J gene TRBJ2-2, with D unclear. The germline V gene encodes CDR1 SQVTM and CDR2 ANQGSEA. V was cut by 4 bases and J by 2 bases, with 5 bases left in between. The CDR3 sequence is 12 residues long. The CDR3 region is CSVVPNTGELFF. CDR3 nucleotides: TGCAGCGTTGTACCAAACACCGGGGAGCTGTTTTTT.

The gene calls are TRBV7-2 and TRBJ2-7; TRBD1 agrees at 9 bases. The CDR3 extends over 14 amino acids. After removal of 4 bases from V and 3 bases from J, the junction contained 4 bases not matched to a gene. Per the germline V gene, CDR1 is SGHTA and CDR2 is FQGNSA. This chain's CDR3 is CASSSPGQGYEQYF. DNA of the CDR3: TGTGCCAGCAGCTCCCCGGGACAGGGCTACGAGCAGTACTTC.